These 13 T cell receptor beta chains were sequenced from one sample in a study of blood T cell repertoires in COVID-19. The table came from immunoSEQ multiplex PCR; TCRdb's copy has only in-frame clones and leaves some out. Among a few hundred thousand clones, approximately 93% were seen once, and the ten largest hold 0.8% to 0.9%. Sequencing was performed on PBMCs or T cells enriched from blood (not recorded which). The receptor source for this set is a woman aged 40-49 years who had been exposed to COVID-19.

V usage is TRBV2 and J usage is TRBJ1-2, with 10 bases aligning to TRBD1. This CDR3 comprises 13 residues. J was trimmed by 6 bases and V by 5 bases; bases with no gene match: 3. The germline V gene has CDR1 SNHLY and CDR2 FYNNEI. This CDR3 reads CASSPDRGHGYTF. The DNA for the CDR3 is TGTGCCAGCAGTCCAGACAGGGGGCATGGCTACACCTTC.

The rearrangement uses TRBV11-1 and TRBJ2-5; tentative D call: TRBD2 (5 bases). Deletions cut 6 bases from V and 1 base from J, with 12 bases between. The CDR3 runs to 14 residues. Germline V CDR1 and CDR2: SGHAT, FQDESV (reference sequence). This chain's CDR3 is CASRPRLTQETQYF. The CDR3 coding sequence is TGTGCCAGCAGGCCGAGACTAACCCAAGAGACCCAGTACTTC.

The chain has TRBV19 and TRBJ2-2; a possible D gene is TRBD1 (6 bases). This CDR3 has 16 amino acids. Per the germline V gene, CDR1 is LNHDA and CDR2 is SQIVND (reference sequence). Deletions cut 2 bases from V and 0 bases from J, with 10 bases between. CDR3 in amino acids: CASSIRGQSNTGELFF. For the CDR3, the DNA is TGTGCCAGTAGTATACGGGGACAATCGAACACCGGGGAGCTGTTTTTT.

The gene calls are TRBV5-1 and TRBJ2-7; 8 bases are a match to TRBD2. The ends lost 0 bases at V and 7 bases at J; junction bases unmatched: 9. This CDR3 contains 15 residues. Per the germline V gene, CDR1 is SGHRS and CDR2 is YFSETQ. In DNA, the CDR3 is TGCGCCAGCAGCTTGGACCCTAGCGGGCGATGGGAGCAGTACTTC. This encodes CASSLDPSGRWEQYF.

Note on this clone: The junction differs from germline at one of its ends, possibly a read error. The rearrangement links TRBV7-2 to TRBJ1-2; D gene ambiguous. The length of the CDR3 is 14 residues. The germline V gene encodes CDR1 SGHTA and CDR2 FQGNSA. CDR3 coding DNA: TGTGCCAGCAGCTTAAAGGCGACTAACAATGGCTACACCTTC. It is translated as CASSLKATNNGYTF.

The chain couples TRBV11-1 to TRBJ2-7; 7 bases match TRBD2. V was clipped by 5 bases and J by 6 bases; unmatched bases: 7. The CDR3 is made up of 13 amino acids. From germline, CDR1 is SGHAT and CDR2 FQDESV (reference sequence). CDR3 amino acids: CASSPGLEGEQYF. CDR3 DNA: TGTGCCAGCAGCCCCGGACTAGAGGGCGAGCAGTACTTC.

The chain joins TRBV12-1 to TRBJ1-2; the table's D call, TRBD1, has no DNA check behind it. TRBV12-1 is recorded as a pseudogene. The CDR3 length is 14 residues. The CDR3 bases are TGTGCCAGCAGCCTCGGACAGGGGGAAATTGGCTACACCTTC. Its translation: CASSLGQGEIGYTF.

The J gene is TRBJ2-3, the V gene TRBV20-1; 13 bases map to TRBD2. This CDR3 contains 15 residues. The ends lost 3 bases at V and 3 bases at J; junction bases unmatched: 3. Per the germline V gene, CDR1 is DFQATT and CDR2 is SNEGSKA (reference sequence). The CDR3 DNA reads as TGCAGTGCTAGTAGGACTAGCGGGAGAACAGATACGCAGTATTTT. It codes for CSASRTSGRTDTQYF.

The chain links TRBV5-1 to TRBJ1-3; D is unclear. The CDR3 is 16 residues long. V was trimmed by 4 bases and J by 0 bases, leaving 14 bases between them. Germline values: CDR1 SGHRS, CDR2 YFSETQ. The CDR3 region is CASSLTPLSSGNTIYF. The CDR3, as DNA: TGCGCCAGCAGCCTCACCCCGCTCAGCTCTGGAAACACCATATATTTT.

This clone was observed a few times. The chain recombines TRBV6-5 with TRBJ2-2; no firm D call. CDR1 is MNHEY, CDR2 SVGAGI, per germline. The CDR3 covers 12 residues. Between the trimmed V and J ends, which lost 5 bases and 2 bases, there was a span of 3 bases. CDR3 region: CASSTNTGELFF. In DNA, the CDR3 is TGTGCCAGCAGTACAAACACCGGGGAGCTGTTTTTT.

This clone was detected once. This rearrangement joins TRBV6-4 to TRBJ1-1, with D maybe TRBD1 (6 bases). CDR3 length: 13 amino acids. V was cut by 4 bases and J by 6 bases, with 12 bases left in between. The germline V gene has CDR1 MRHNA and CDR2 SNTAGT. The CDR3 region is CASSGQQGSEAFF. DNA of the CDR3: TGTGCCAGCAGTGGCCAACAGGGCTCTGAAGCTTTCTTT.

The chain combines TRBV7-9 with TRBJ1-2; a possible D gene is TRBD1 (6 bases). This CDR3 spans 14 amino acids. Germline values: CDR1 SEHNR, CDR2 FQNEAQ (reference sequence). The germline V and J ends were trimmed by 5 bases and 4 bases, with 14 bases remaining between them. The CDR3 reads CASSHRDLIYGYTF. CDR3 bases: TGTGCCAGCAGCCACAGGGATTTGATCTATGGCTACACCTTC.

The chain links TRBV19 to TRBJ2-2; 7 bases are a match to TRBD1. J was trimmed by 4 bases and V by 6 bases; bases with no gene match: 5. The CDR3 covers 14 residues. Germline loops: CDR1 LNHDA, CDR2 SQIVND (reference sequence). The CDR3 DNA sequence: TGTGCCAGTAGGGTGGACAGGAGCACCGGGGAGCTGTTTTTT. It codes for CASRVDRSTGELFF.